This passage covers 9 T cell receptor beta chains from one sample sequenced in a study of blood T cell repertoires in COVID-19. Generated by immunoSEQ multiplex PCR, the TCRdb table keeps only in-frame clones and is missing some. The table has about 31,000 clones, 91% seen once. Material: peripheral blood. These TCRs come from a human donor in a cohort sampled during active COVID-19.

The chain couples TRBV6-4 to TRBJ2-7; 8 bases are shared with TRBD1. The V gene end was trimmed by 7 bases and the J gene end by 5 bases; junction bases not matched to a gene: 10. Per germline, CDR1 MRHNA and CDR2 SNTAGT. The CDR3 length is 14 residues. The CDR3 is CASMRQGAGDEQYV. CDR3 sequence (DNA): TGTGCCAGCATGAGGCAGGGGGCCGGGGACGAGCAGTACGTC.

The chain links TRBV9 to TRBJ1-2, with no clear D. V lost 0 bases and J 7 bases, leaving 10 bases between the germline ends. CDR3 length: 13 amino acids. Germline V CDR1 and CDR2: SGDLS, YYNGEE. The CDR3, as DNA: TGTGCCAGCAGCGTAGACGGCGCTAGTGGCTACACCTTC. It translates to CASSVDGASGYTF. The full variable domain, its missing parts supplied by reference TRBV9 and TRBJ1-2, is DSGVTQTPKHLITATGQRVTLRCSPRSGDLSVYWYQQSLDQGLQFLIQYYNGEERAKGNILERFSAQQFPDLHSELNLSSLELGDSALYFCASSVDGASGYTFGSGTRLTVV.

The chain couples TRBV18 to TRBJ1-1; 7 bases are a match to TRBD1. The CDR3 runs 16 residues. V shed 2 bases and J 2 bases; nucleotides not matched to a gene: 8. Germline values: CDR1 KGHSH, CDR2 LQKENI. CDR3 protein: CASSPSGDRRNTEAFF. The CDR3 nucleotides are TGTGCCAGCTCACCATCAGGGGACAGAAGAAACACTGAAGCTTTCTTT.

The rearrangement joins TRBV9 to TRBJ2-3; 8 bases are a match to TRBD2. The V gene's germline CDR1 is SGDLS and CDR2 YYNGEE. After removal of 4 bases from V and 2 bases from J, the junction contained 3 bases not matched to a gene. The length of the CDR3 is 14 residues. Here the CDR3 reads CASSSGGATDTQYF. CDR3 DNA sequence: TGTGCCAGCAGCTCGGGGGGGGCCACAGATACGCAGTATTTT. Filled out from reference TRBV9 and TRBJ2-3, the complete variable domain reads DSGVTQTPKHLITATGQRVTLRCSPRSGDLSVYWYQQSLDQGLQFLIQYYNGEERAKGNILERFSAQQFPDLHSELNLSSLELGDSALYFCASSSGGATDTQYFGPGTRLTVL.

V is TRBV7-2 and J is TRBJ1-1; 8 bases are shared with TRBD1. From germline, CDR1 is SGHTA and CDR2 FQGNSA. This CDR3 comprises 13 residues. V shed 3 bases, J shed 8 bases, and the junction held 5 bases outside the gene matches. The CDR3 nucleotides are TGTGCCAGCAGCTTGAGACAGGGGACCGAAGCTTTCTTT. It translates to CASSLRQGTEAFF.

To note about this clone: At the DNA level, this CDR3 is encoded by other sequences in the same sample as well. The V call is TRBV9, the J call TRBJ2-1; 9 nucleotides align to TRBD1. The germline V gene encodes CDR1 SGDLS and CDR2 YYNGEE. CDR3 size: 15 residues. After removal of 0 bases from V and 7 bases from J, the junction contained 5 bases not matched to a gene. The chain's CDR3 is CASSVGTGGWNEQFF. For the CDR3, the DNA is TGTGCCAGCAGCGTAGGTACAGGGGGCTGGAATGAGCAGTTCTTC.

The chain combines TRBV7-9 with TRBJ2-1; D may be TRBD1 (5 bases). Germline CDR1 SEHNR, CDR2 FQNEAQ (reference sequence). The CDR3 runs 11 residues. CDR3 sequence (DNA): TGTGCTAGTACAGGTTTCGATGAGCAGTTCTTC. Protein sequence: CASTGFDEQFF.

The CDR3 is CASSLFMRQGRAFTNEKLFF. The CDR3 coding sequence is TGCGCCAGCAGCTTGTTCATGAGGCAGGGTAGGGCGTTTACCAATGAAAAACTGTTTTTT. The chain joins TRBV5-1 to TRBJ1-4; tentative D call: TRBD1 (5 bases). The CDR3 runs 20 residues. V was pared by 1 base and J by 5 bases, with 27 bases between. Germline V gene data show CDR1 as SGHRS and CDR2 as YFSETQ.

This chain links TRBV28 with TRBJ2-2; D call uncertain. Germline V gives CDR1 MDHEN, CDR2 SYDVKM. V lost 5 bases, J lost 4 bases, and 11 bases lay in between. CDR3 length: 14 amino acids. The CDR3 here is CASSMRRGTGELFF. CDR3 DNA sequence: TGTGCCAGCAGTATGCGGAGAGGCACCGGGGAGCTGTTTTTT.